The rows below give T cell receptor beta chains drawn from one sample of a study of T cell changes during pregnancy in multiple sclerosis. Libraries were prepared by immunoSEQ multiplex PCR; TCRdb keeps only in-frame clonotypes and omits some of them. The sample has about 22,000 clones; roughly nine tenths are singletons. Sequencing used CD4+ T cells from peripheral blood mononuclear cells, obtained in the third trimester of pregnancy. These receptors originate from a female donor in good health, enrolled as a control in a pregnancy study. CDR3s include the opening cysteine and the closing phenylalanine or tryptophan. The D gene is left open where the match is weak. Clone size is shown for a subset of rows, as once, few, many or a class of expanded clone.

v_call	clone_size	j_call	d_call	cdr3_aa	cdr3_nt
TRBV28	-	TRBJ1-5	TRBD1	CASSGTAFSNQPQHF	TGTGCCAGCAGTGGGACAGCCTTTAGCAATCAGCCCCAGCATTTT
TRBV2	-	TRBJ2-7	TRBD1	CATSPPGQGSHEQYF	TGTGCCACGTCGCCCCCGGGACAGGGGTCCCACGAGCAGTACTTC
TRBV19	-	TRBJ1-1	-	CASIFRGNTEAFF	TGTGCCAGTATTTTCAGGGGAAACACTGAAGCTTTCTTT
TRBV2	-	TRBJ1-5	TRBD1	CASSVGQGDQPQHF	TGTGCCAGCAGTGTAGGCCAGGGGGATCAGCCCCAGCATTTT
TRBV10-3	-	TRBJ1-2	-	CAISEAQAYGYTF	TGTGCCATCAGTGAGGCACAGGCCTATGGCTACACCTTC
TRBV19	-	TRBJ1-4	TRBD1	CASRYPGTANEKLFF	TGTGCCAGTAGGTACCCGGGGACAGCTAATGAAAAACTGTTTTTT
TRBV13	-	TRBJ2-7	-	CASRRGGGGYEQYF	TGTGCCAGCAGGCGGGGAGGGGGAGGATACGAGCAGTACTTC
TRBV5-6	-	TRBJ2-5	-	CASSLKVGRQETQYF	TGTGCCAGCAGCTTGAAGGTGGGCAGACAAGAGACCCAGTACTTC
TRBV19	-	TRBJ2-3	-	CASSTDTITDTQYF	TGTGCCAGTAGTACAGACACAATCACAGATACGCAGTATTTT
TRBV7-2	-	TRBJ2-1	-	CASSLGHGGEQFF	TGTGCCAGCAGCTTAGGCCACGGGGGTGAGCAGTTCTTC
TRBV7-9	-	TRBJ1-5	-	CASSLGGEQPQHF	TGTGCCAGCAGCTTAGGAGGTGAGCAGCCCCAGCATTTT
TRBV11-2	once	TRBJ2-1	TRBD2	CASSLAAGVINEQFF	TGTGCCAGCAGCTTAGCAGCGGGAGTCATTAATGAGCAGTTCTTC
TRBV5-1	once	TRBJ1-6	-	CASSLEAREGSPLHF	TGCGCCAGCAGCTTGGAGGCCAGGGAGGGTTCACCCCTCCACTTT
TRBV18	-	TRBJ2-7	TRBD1	CASSAGTGTSYEQYF	TGTGCCAGCTCAGCAGGGACAGGGACATCCTACGAGCAGTACTTC
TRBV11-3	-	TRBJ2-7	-	CASSLDKSSAPGRKQYF	TGTGCCAGCAGCTTAGATAAGAGTTCGGCTCCGGGTAGGAAGCAGTACTTC
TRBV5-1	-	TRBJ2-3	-	CASSLLGRGSTDTQYF	TGCGCCAGCAGCTTGCTGGGCCGGGGTAGCACAGATACGCAGTATTTT
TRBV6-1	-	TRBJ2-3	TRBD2	CASTPRASGTDTQYF	TGTGCCAGCACTCCGAGGGCTAGCGGGACAGATACGCAGTATTTT
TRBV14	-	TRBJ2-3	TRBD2	CASSPAVAGGNTDTQYF	TGTGCCAGCAGCCCCGCAGTCGCGGGGGGAAACACAGATACGCAGTATTTT
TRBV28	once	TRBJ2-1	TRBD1	CASSTRDRDEQFF	TGTGCCAGCAGTACACGTGACAGGGATGAGCAGTTCTTC
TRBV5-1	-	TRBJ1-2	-	CASSPLAGRTLRYGYTF	TGCGCCAGCAGCCCCTTAGCCGGACGGACACTTCGGTATGGCTACACCTTC
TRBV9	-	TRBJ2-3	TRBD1	CASSVGTGVDTQYF	TGTGCCAGCAGCGTAGGTACAGGGGTAGATACGCAGTATTTT
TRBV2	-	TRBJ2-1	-	CASSDFGRGYNEQFF	TGTGCCAGCAGTGATTTTGGCCGGGGGTACAATGAGCAGTTCTTC
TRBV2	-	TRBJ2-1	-	CASSEDGLSYNEQFF	TGTGCCAGCAGTGAAGACGGACTGTCCTACAATGAGCAGTTCTTC
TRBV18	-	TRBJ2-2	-	CASSLAGGRRELFF	TGTGCCAGCTCACTAGCCGGGGGGCGCCGGGAGCTGTTTTTT
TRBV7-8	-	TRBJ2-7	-	CASSLRAGSPSYEQYF	TGTGCCAGCAGCCTTAGGGCCGGGAGCCCCTCCTACGAGCAGTACTTC
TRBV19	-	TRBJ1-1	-	CASSTSPGGPNTEAFF	TGTGCCAGTAGTACGTCCCCCGGGGGGCCCAACACTGAAGCTTTCTTT
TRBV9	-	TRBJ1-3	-	CASSSDSSGNTIYF	TGTGCCAGCAGCTCAGACAGCTCTGGAAACACCATATATTTT
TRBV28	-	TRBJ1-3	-	CASSLSTKSSGNTIYF	TGTGCCAGCAGTTTATCAACTAAAAGCTCTGGAAACACCATATATTTT
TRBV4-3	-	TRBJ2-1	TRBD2	CASSQEPLAGHEQFF	TGCGCCAGCAGCCAAGAACCGCTAGCGGGGCATGAGCAGTTCTTC
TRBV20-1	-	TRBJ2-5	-	CSARVSETQYF	TGCAGTGCTAGAGTCTCTGAGACCCAGTACTTC
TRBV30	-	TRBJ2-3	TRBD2	CAWSVRAGTDTQYF	TGTGCCTGGAGTGTACGAGCGGGGACAGATACGCAGTATTTT
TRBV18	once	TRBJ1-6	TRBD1	CASSRPIQPGQGIPLHF	TGTGCCAGCTCACGACCGATACAACCGGGACAGGGAATTCCCCTCCACTTT
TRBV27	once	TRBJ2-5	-	CASSSSGDRWGGTQYF	TGTGCCAGCAGTTCTAGCGGGGACAGGTGGGGGGGGACCCAGTACTTC
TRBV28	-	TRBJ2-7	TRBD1	CASSGQEPYEQYF	TGTGCCAGCAGTGGACAGGAGCCCTACGAGCAGTACTTC
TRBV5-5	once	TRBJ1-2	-	CASSRRGGYGYTF	TGTGCCAGCAGTCGCCGGGGGGGCTATGGCTACACCTTC
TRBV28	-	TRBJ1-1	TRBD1	CASSSGDRANTEAFF	TGTGCCAGCAGTTCGGGAGACAGGGCGAACACTGAAGCTTTCTTT
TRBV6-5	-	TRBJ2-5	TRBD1	CASSLGTGGETQYF	TGTGCCAGCAGCCTCGGGACAGGGGGAGAGACCCAGTACTTC
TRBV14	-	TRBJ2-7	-	CASSLFRDSYEQYF	TGTGCCAGCAGCCTCTTCAGGGATTCCTACGAGCAGTACTTC
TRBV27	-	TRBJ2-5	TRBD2	CASSLIGTSGGLETQYF	TGTGCCAGCAGTCTAATAGGGACTAGCGGGGGATTAGAGACCCAGTACTTC
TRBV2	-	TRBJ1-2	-	CASSDMQRGNGYTF	TGTGCCAGCAGTGATATGCAAAGGGGAAATGGCTACACCTTC
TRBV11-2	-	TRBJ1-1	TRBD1	CASSLGTGAGNTEAFF	TGTGCCAGCAGCTTAGGGACAGGGGCGGGGAACACTGAAGCTTTCTTT
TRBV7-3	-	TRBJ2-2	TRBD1	CASNSQGARDTGELFF	TGTGCCAGCAACTCTCAGGGGGCGCGGGACACCGGGGAGCTGTTTTTT
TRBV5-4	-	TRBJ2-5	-	CASSLFYSGRETQYF	TGTGCCAGCAGCTTGTTTTACAGCGGAAGGGAGACCCAGTACTTC
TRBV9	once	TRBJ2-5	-	CASSVVGPGETQYF	TGTGCCAGCAGCGTAGTGGGGCCAGGAGAGACCCAGTACTTC
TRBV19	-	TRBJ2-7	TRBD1	CAREGARPHSYEQYF	TGTGCCCGCGAGGGGGCCAGGCCCCACTCCTACGAGCAGTACTTC
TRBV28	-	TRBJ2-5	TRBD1	CASSLRQGWETQYF	TGTGCCAGCAGTCTTAGACAGGGTTGGGAGACCCAGTACTTC
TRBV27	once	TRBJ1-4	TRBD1	CASSQGTATASPGKLFF	TGTGCCAGCAGTCAAGGGACAGCCACTGCGAGCCCTGGAAAACTGTTTTTT
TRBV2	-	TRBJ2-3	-	CASKGVVGRPGGDTQYF	TGTGCCAGCAAGGGGGTAGTAGGCCGACCAGGAGGAGATACGCAGTATTTT
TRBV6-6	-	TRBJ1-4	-	CASSYRNNEKLFF	TGTGCCAGCAGTTACCGTAATAATGAAAAACTGTTTTTT
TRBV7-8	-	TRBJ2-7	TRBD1	CASSPGTGLGYEQYF	TGTGCCAGCAGCCCCGGGACAGGGTTAGGCTACGAGCAGTACTTC